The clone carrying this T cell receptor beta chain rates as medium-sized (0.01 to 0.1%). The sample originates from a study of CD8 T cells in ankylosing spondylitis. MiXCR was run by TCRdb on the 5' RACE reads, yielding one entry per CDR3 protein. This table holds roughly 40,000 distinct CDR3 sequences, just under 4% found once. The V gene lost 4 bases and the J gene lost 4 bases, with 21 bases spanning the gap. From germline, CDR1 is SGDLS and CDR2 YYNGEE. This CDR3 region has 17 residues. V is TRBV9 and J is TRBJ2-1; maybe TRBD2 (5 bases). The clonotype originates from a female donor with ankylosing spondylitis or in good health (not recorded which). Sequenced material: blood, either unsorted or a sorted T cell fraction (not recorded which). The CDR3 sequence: CASSSTSGERGYNEQFF. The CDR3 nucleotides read TGTGCCAGCAGCTCGACGTCCGGAGAGAGAGGGTACAATGAGCAGTTCTTC.